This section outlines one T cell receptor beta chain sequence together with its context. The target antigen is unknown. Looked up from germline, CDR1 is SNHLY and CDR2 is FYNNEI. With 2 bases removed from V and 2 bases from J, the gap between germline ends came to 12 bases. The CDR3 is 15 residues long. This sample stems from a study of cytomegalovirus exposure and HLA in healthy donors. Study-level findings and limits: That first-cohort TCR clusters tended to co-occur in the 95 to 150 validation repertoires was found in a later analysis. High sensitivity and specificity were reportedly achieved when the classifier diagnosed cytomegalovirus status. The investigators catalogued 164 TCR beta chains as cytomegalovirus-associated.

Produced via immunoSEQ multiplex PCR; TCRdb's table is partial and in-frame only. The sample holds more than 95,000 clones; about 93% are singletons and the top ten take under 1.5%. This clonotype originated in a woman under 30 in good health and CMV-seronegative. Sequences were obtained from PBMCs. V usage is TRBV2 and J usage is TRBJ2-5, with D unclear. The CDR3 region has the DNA TGTGCCAGCAGTGAATACGCGGTAGTACAAGAGACCCAGTACTTC. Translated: CASSEYAVVQETQYF.